The next 3 T cell receptor beta chains were all read from a single sample in a study of graft-versus-host responses after intestinal transplantation. The antigens these receptors bind are not known. Repertoires were generated with immunoSEQ multiplex PCR, while TCRdb's copy carries only in-frame clones and drops some. This sample has about 35,000 clones, with nearly 95% found just once. The sequences come from unstimulated CD8+ T cells sorted from spleen or lymph node cells, collected before transplant. The receptor source for this set is a human donor who was the organ donor for an intestinal transplant.

The V and J genes are TRBV27 and TRBJ1-5; TRBD1 matches 10 bases. The CDR3 runs to 19 residues. V shed 6 bases, J shed 2 bases, and the junction held 16 bases outside the gene matches. Germline V lookup: CDR1 MNHEY, CDR2 SMNVEV (reference sequence). CDR3 sequence reads: CASSPGTGVRTLGNQPQHF. CDR3 DNA: TGTGCCAGCAGCCCTGGGACAGGGGTGAGAACATTGGGCAATCAGCCCCAGCATTTT.

This chain uses TRBV25-1 with TRBJ2-2; 8 nucleotides agree with TRBD2. Losses at the gene ends were 3 bases for V and 4 bases for J; bases not matched to a gene: 7. The CDR3 spans 16 residues. Per germline, CDR1 MGHDK and CDR2 SYGVNS. In nucleotides, the CDR3 is TGTGCCAGCAGTGAGTTTGCGGGAGGCGGCACCGGGGAGCTGTTTTTT. As protein: CASSEFAGGGTGELFF.

The V call is TRBV4-1, the J call TRBJ2-7, with 9 nucleotides matching TRBD2. J gave up 1 base and V 0 bases, and 4 bases lay outside the gene matches. CDR3 length: 16 amino acids. CDR1 is MGHRA and CDR2 is YSYEKL in the germline V gene. Here the CDR3 DNA reads TGCGCCAGCAGCCAAGAGGGTAGCGGGGGATCCTACGAGCAGTACTTC. Protein sequence: CASSQEGSGGSYEQYF.